This T cell receptor (beta chain) was documented in a study of beta chain features in type 1 diabetes listed by TCRdb under 2018. About the full investigation: Mean age, gender distribution, total cell number and subset yield were not different between patients and healthy donors. A total of roughly 98,000,000 sorted cells were examined across all samples, and RNA yield correlated strongly with the number of cells per subset. Regulatory and stem cell-like memory subsets were obtained from only 8 patients and about 8 healthy donors, while naive and central memory subsets were obtained from all 30 or so donors. The study compared TCRB repertoires of sorted circulating CD4+ T cell subsets between recently diagnosed type 1 diabetes patients and matched healthy donors.

Points on this clone: Which antigen it targets is not known. There are no base qualities to consult, and no much larger clone falls within one base.

Results and caveats for the whole study, not just this receptor: Because small numbers of individuals were included in the HLA sub-analyses, any influence of HLA type on TCRB rearrangement was left unresolved. A moderate but significant shortening of TCRB CDR3 length was observed in type 1 diabetes patients in all four CD4+ subsets. Patients with type 1 diabetes made fewer insertions and deleted more nucleotides at VDJ recombination sites, implying thymic rearrangement abnormalities. Shorter templates might have been favored by PCR, but patient and control samples were amplified and corrected together, so both groups would have been affected equally by any skew. Sequencing cDNA rather than genomic DNA could over-represent highly expressing activated cells, although activation and CD3 levels did not differ between groups. The naive, central memory and regulatory TCRB repertoires appeared to resemble one another more closely among patients than among healthy donors.

The entire isolated RNA was reverse transcribed using the High Capacity cDNA Reverse Transcription Kit, and thus expressed TCRB transcripts were sequenced. Deep immunoSEQ sequencing was applied to naive, central memory and regulatory T cell samples, giving an average of about 3.6 million total reads per sample. Sorted cells were lysed in RLT buffer and RNA was extracted with DNase-treated RNeasy Micro or Mini kits, depending on cell number. To prevent cross-contamination, each cell subset was processed individually, whereas patient and healthy donor samples were processed jointly. TCRB sequences were amplified from cDNA with the immunoSEQ multiplex PCR, producing 87-bp fragments spanning the CDR3 region. Sequencing of the amplicons was performed on the Illumina HiSeq platform. The source study handled its data this way. Synthetic template baselines were used to correct PCR bias computationally, reads within Hamming distance 2 were collapsed, and singletons that could not be merged were discarded. Reads were aligned to IMGT to assign V, D and J genes, CDR3 length, and insertions or deletions at six rearrangement sites. Within each subset, clonotype counts were normalized to sorted cell number, after which true diversity and Gini coefficients were computed with the tcR R package. Repertoire sharing was quantified using the overlap coefficient calculated on TCRB nucleotide sequences. TCRdb obtained this table from immuneACCESS and retained in-frame rearrangements with V and J assigned. These tables miss some clones; where compared with another copy, unresolved V genes account for less than half of the shortfall, and the remainder is unexplained. V and J calls and clone size are copied from that table; D and trimming were computed from the DNA. This sample lists over 100,000 clones; roughly 17% were detected once. 2.3% of the sample is held by the ten biggest clonotypes.

Each donor gave one peripheral blood draw, roughly 0.12 L on average, collected into heparinised tubes. A BD FACSAria II was used to sort naive, central memory, regulatory and stem cell-like memory CD4+ T cells with a panel that included CD45RO, CCR7, CD25, CD127, CD95 and CD27. A purity above 98% was achieved for all sorted populations. Right away, PBMCs were isolated by Lymphoprep density gradient centrifugation and were stained directly, with no culture step. So that batch effects would be minimized, each experiment stained and sorted samples in pairs, pairing one healthy donor with one patient. Trimming removed 4 bases from V and 2 bases from J, leaving 16 bases between the germline ends. CDR1 and CDR2, per the germline V gene, are SGHAT and FQNNGV. Inclusive of the bounding cysteine and phenylalanine, the CDR3 is 16 residues long. Only the CDR3 DNA stays, 48 bases, in frame from base 1.

The chain joins TRBV11-2 to TRBJ2-3, with TRBD1 tentatively as D gene (6 bases match). The sequenced material came from central memory CD4+ T cells from blood. The TCR sequence derives from a man in his thirties or forties with type 1 diabetes. The nucleotide sequence reads TGTGCCAGCAGCTATTCCGGGACACGGAACACAGATACGCAGTATTTT. This translates into CASSYSGTRNTDTQYF.